These T cell receptor beta chains were read from a single sample in a study of radiotherapy plus CTLA-4 blockade in lung cancer. Method: immunoSEQ multiplex PCR; TCRdb's copy keeps in-frame clones and lacks some. The sample yields roughly 90,000 clones, almost 90% seen once. The specimen was peripheral blood, collected from a patient treated with radiotherapy plus ipilimumab. Receptor source: a human donor with non-small cell lung cancer that progressed on radiotherapy plus ipilimumab. CDR3s include the opening cysteine and the closing phenylalanine or tryptophan. D genes are given only for firm matches. Size tells how often a clone was seen (once, few, many) or the class of an expanded clone, and some rows leave it out.

v_call	d_call	clone_size	j_call	cdr3_aa	cdr3_nt
TRBV25-1	TRBD2	.	TRBJ2-1	CASRTSGHNEQFF	TGTGCCAGCAGGACTAGCGGACACAATGAGCAGTTCTTC
TRBV19	TRBD2	.	TRBJ2-5	CASREAGPQETQYF	TGTGCCAGTAGGGAAGCGGGACCCCAAGAGACCCAGTACTTC
TRBV5-1	.	once	TRBJ1-1	CASSLTGTEAFF	TGCGCCAGCAGCTTGACAGGGACTGAAGCTTTCTTT
TRBV19	TRBD1	once	TRBJ2-7	CASSIGTGLNEQYF	TGTGCCAGTAGTATAGGGACAGGATTGAACGAGCAGTACTTC
TRBV7-3	TRBD2	once	TRBJ2-1	CASSSLTSGRAGEQFF	TGTGCCAGCAGCTCCCTAACTAGCGGGAGGGCCGGTGAGCAGTTCTTC
TRBV2	.	.	TRBJ1-4	CASNRVNEKLFF	TGTGCCAGCAACAGGGTGAATGAAAAACTGTTTTTT
TRBV5-1	TRBD1	few	TRBJ2-7	CASSQARQGNGYEQYF	TGCGCCAGCAGCCAAGCGAGACAGGGCAACGGCTACGAGCAGTACTTC
TRBV30	TRBD2	.	TRBJ2-3	CAWSGGRITDTQYF	TGTGCCTGGAGTGGCGGGAGGATCACAGATACGCAGTATTTT
TRBV5-1	.	few	TRBJ1-4	CASRSYGTQGEKLFF	TGCGCCAGCAGGTCTTATGGGACCCAGGGGGAAAAACTGTTTTTT
TRBV6-1	.	.	TRBJ2-3	CASGRGPDTQYF	TGTGCCAGCGGGCGTGGACCAGATACGCAGTATTTT
TRBV7-3	.	.	TRBJ2-1	CASSSYERANNEQFF	TGTGCCAGCAGCTCTTATGAGCGGGCCAACAATGAGCAGTTCTTC
TRBV19	TRBD1	.	TRBJ1-2	CASRHRGGYGYTF	TGTGCCAGTCGACACAGGGGTGGCTATGGCTACACCTTC
TRBV4-1	.	.	TRBJ2-7	CASSQDEGDYPSYEQYF	TGCGCCAGCAGCCAAGATGAGGGGGACTATCCTTCCTACGAGCAGTACTTC
TRBV20-1	.	.	TRBJ1-3	CSASDGNTIYF	TGCAGTGCTAGTGACGGAAACACCATATATTTT
TRBV5-4	.	.	TRBJ2-3	CASRDVGGSTDTQYF	TGTGCCAGCAGGGACGTAGGCGGGAGCACAGATACGCAGTATTTT
TRBV7-2	TRBD1	few	TRBJ2-1	CASAEWTGVNEQFF	TGTGCCAGCGCCGAGTGGACAGGGGTCAATGAGCAGTTCTTC
TRBV6-5	.	.	TRBJ1-2	CASSDHLDGYYTF	TGTGCCAGCAGTGACCACCTGGACGGATACTACACCTTC
TRBV5-4	.	.	TRBJ2-2	CASSPFSGELFF	TGTGCCAGCAGCCCCTTTAGCGGGGAGCTGTTTTTT
TRBV27	.	.	TRBJ2-1	CASSSSDPYSYNEQFF	TGTGCCAGCAGTTCCAGTGACCCTTATTCCTACAATGAGCAGTTCTTC
TRBV10-2	.	.	TRBJ2-1	CASREGVEQFF	TGCGCCAGCAGGGAGGGGGTTGAGCAGTTCTTC
TRBV10-3	.	.	TRBJ1-4	CAISSGSAGEKLFF	TGTGCCATCAGTTCTGGCTCGGCCGGGGAAAAACTGTTTTTT
TRBV6-5	.	.	TRBJ1-1	CASRGTLNTEAFF	TGTGCCAGCCGGGGCACTTTGAACACTGAAGCTTTCTTT
TRBV7-8	.	.	TRBJ2-7	CASSPSRFSYEQYF	TGTGCCAGCAGCCCCAGTCGGTTCTCCTACGAGCAGTACTTC
TRBV2	TRBD2	.	TRBJ2-7	CASSPREGIRDEQYF	TGTGCCAGCAGCCCTCGGGAGGGCATTAGGGACGAGCAGTACTTC
TRBV18	TRBD1	.	TRBJ1-4	CASSQGTGSTEKLFF	TGTGCCAGCTCACAAGGGACAGGTTCTACAGAAAAACTGTTTTTT
TRBV7-9	.	.	TRBJ2-7	CASSAGDEQYF	TGTGCCAGCAGCGCCGGGGACGAGCAGTACTTC
TRBV1	.	.	TRBJ1-1	CTSSQAINTEAFF	TGCACCAGCAGCCAAGCGATCAACACTGAAGCTTTCTTT
TRBV2	.	.	TRBJ2-5	CASCEVEETQYF	TGTGCCAGCTGTGAAGTTGAAGAGACCCAGTACTTC
TRBV6-5	.	.	TRBJ1-1	CASSFTGGTEAFF	TGTGCCAGCAGTTTTACAGGTGGCACTGAAGCTTTCTTT
TRBV6-5	.	.	TRBJ1-1	CASSYSLANTEAFF	TGTGCCAGCAGTTACTCGTTAGCGAACACTGAAGCTTTCTTT
TRBV11-3	.	.	TRBJ1-3	CASSLDLSSGNTIYF	TGTGCCAGCAGCTTAGATCTTAGCTCTGGAAACACCATATATTTT
TRBV19	TRBD1	.	TRBJ1-2	CATRGGDGYTF	TGTGCCACCAGAGGGGGCGATGGCTACACCTTC
TRBV2	.	.	TRBJ2-7	CASGRRRSALEQYF	TGTGCCAGCGGTAGAAGGAGGTCGGCCTTGGAGCAGTACTTC
TRBV15	TRBD2	.	TRBJ2-1	CATFASGRAYNEQFF	TGTGCCACCTTCGCTAGCGGGAGGGCCTACAATGAGCAGTTCTTC
TRBV6-5	.	few	TRBJ2-2	CASRQGPDTGELFF	TGTGCCAGCAGGCAGGGCCCTGACACCGGGGAGCTGTTTTTT
TRBV5-1	.	few	TRBJ2-6	CASSRTGDSGANVLTF	TGCGCCAGCAGCCGAACAGGAGACTCTGGGGCCAACGTCCTGACTTTC
TRBV2	TRBD1	once	TRBJ2-5	CASKLTGAEETQYF	TGTGCCAGCAAGCTGACAGGGGCGGAGGAGACCCAGTACTTC
TRBV25-1	TRBD2	once	TRBJ2-1	CASSGNRDLAGGYNEQFF	TGTGCCAGCAGTGGGAACAGGGATTTAGCGGGAGGCTACAATGAGCAGTTCTTC
TRBV6-1	.	.	TRBJ2-1	CATGLSYNEQFF	TGTGCCACCGGACTCTCCTACAATGAGCAGTTCTTC
TRBV6-5	TRBD2	.	TRBJ2-7	CASSYTGLAESYEQYF	TGTGCCAGCAGTTACACCGGACTAGCGGAGAGCTACGAGCAGTACTTC
TRBV6-6	TRBD1	.	TRBJ2-7	CASSRDSRYEQYF	TGTGCCAGCAGTAGGGACAGCAGATACGAGCAGTACTTC
TRBV18	.	.	TRBJ1-1	CASSPPSRGRNTEAFF	TGTGCCAGCTCACCCCCATCCCGCGGAAGAAACACTGAAGCTTTCTTT